This T cell receptor (beta chain) appears in the sequencing data of a study of T cells expressing NK-cell markers. Study information: Cells sorted as CD3+CD56+NKG2C+, CD3+CD56+NKG2C- and CD3+CD56-NKG2C+ T cells supplied the TCR beta repertoires. Study-wide findings and caveats: Whether expanded NKG2C-expressing T cell clones recognize HCMV is unknown.

Notes on this clonotype: The antigen remains undetermined.

UMIs were included in TCR beta cDNA generated by 5'RACE template switching. TCRdb reprocessed the 5' RACE reads, keeping one entry per CDR3 protein, no DNA. The sample totals 350,000 to 400,000 distinct CDR3 sequences; its top ten clones hold around 10%. Sequencing input: blood T cells: a sorted CD56 or NKG2C T cell subset, CD4+ or CD8+ T cells, or bulk PBMC T cells (not recorded which). The TCR sequence derives from a woman aged 50 to 60 in good health.

CDR3 amino acids: CASSLRGRGFIEAFF. The rearrangement joins TRBV12-3 or TRBV12-4 to TRBJ1-1. The CDR3 covers 15 residues.